This T cell receptor (beta chain) derives from a study of patients and donors after allogeneic stem cell transplantation. The CDR3 covers 15 residues. Germline V lookup: CDR1 DFQATT, CDR2 SNEGSKA (reference sequence). The V and J ends lost 6 bases and 2 bases respectively, with 19 bases between them. TCRdb passed the RT-PCR reads through MiXCR, listing each CDR3 protein once. The sample holds about a million distinct CDR3 sequences, over 15% seen once. This receptor was identified in a human donor who was either an allogeneic HSCT recipient or a stem cell or donor lymphocyte infusion donor (not recorded which). It is not recorded whose cells these are; they may come from a transplant donor. The chain joins TRBV20-1 to TRBJ1-1; D possibly corresponds to TRBD1 (5 bases). What was sequenced was blood, either unsorted or a sorted T cell fraction (not recorded which). The CDR3 reads CSANRSGRRNTEAFF. The CDR3 DNA is TGCAGTGCAAACCGTTCAGGGCGCCGAAACACTGAAGCTTTCTTT.